The source of this TCR beta chain is a study of blood T cell repertoires in COVID-19. Here immunoSEQ multiplex PCR was the method, and the copy in TCRdb shows in-frame clones only, minus some. The sample consists of some 41,000 clones, roughly nine tenths of them appearing once. The sample consisted of peripheral blood. The TCR comes from a human donor in a cohort sampled during active COVID-19.

CDR3 sequence: CASNDGATRNTIYF. CDR3 sequence (DNA): TGTGCCAGTAACGATGGGGCCACCAGAAACACCATATATTTT. This chain connects TRBV6-5 to TRBJ1-3, with a weak D call TRBD1 (5 bases). This CDR3 comprises 14 residues. V lost 9 bases, J lost 5 bases, and 17 bases lay in between. The germline gives CDR1 MNHEY, CDR2 SVGAGI.